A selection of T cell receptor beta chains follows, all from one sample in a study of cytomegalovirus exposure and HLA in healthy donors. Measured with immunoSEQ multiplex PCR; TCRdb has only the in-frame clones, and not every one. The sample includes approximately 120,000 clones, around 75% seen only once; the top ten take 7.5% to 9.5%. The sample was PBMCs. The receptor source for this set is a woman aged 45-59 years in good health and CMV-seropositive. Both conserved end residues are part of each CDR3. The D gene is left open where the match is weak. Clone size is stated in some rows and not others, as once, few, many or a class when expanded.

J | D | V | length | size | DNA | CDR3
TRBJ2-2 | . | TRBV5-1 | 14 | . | TGCGCCAGCAGCTTGGACAGGATGACCGGGGAGCTGTTTTTT | CASSLDRMTGELFF
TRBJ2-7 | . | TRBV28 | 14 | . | TGTGCCAGCAGTGGGCCAGGGTCATCCTACGAGCAGTACTTC | CASSGPGSSYEQYF
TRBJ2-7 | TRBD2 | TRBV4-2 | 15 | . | TGTGCCAGCAGCCAAAGGGGTCTGGGGGGGGACGAGCGGTACTTC | CASSQRGLGGDERYF
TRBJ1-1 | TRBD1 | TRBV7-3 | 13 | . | TGTGCCAGCAGCTTCGACAGGGACACTGAAGCTTTCTTT | CASSFDRDTEAFF
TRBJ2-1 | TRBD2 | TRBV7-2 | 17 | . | TGTGCCAGCAGCTTAGATCTAGCGGGGAGCTCCTACAATGAGCAGTTCTTC | CASSLDLAGSSYNEQFF
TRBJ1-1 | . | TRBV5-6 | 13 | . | TGTGCCAGCAGCTTGACATTGAACACTGAAGCTTTCTTT | CASSLTLNTEAFF
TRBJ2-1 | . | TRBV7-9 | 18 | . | TGTGCCAGCAGCCTCTGGGGTGGGAGCGGGCGGTCCTACAATGAGCAGTTCTTC | CASSLWGGSGRSYNEQFF
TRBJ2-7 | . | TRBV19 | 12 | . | TGTGCCAGTAGGGACTCCGACTACGAGCAGTACTTC | CASRDSDYEQYF
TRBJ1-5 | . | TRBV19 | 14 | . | TGTGCCAGTAGTGACAGACATAGCAATCAGCCCCAGCATTTT | CASSDRHSNQPQHF
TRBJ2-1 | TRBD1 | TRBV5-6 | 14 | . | TGTGCCAGCAGCTCACAGGGGGCCTACAATGAGCAGTTCTTC | CASSSQGAYNEQFF
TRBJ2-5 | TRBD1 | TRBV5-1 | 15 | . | TGCGCCAGCAGCGCCGGGACAGGGAACCAAGAGACCCAGTACTTC | CASSAGTGNQETQYF
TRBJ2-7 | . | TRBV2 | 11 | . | TGTGCCAGCAGTCCCTTGTCAGGGCAGTACTTC | CASSPLSGQYF
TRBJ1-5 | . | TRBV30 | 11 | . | TGTGCCTGGAGTGTGTCGCGGACCCAGCATTTT | CAWSVSRTQHF
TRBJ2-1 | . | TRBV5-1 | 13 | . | TGCGCCAGCAGCTACAACGGGGGAAGTGAGCAGTTCTTC | CASSYNGGSEQFF
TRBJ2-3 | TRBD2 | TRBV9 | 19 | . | TGTGCCAGCAGCGTAATCATGGCGGGGCGGGAGGAACGGTCAGATACGCAGTATTTT | CASSVIMAGREERSDTQYF
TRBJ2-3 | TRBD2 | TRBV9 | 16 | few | TGTGCCAGCAGCGCGGGGACTAGCGGGGACACAGATACGCAGTATTTT | CASSAGTSGDTDTQYF
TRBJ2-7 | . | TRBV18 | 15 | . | TGTGCCAGCTCACCAGGCTCGGCGGGCAACTACGAGCAGTACTTC | CASSPGSAGNYEQYF
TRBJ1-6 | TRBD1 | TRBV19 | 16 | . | TGTGCCAGTAGTTCCCACGGGACAGGGGGTAACTCACCCCTCCACTTT | CASSSHGTGGNSPLHF
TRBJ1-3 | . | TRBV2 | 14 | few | TGTGCCAGCAGGGGGACACTCTCTGGAAACACCATATATTTT | CASRGTLSGNTIYF
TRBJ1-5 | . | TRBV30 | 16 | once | TGTGCCTGGAGCCGACGGGAGGGTGGTGGCAATCAGCCCCAGCATTTT | CAWSRREGGGNQPQHF
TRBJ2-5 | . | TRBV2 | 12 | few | TGTGCCAGCAGCCTTCGAGTGGAGACCCAGTACTTC | CASSLRVETQYF
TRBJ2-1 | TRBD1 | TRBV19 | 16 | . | TGTGCCAGTAGTATACTAGGGGACAGGGGCTACAATGAGCAGTTCTTC | CASSILGDRGYNEQFF
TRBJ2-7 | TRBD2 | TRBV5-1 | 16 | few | TGCGCCAGCAGCCCGGTAGCGGGAGGGGGCCCCTACGAGCAGTACTTC | CASSPVAGGGPYEQYF
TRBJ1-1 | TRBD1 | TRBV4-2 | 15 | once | TGTGCCAGCAGCCGCTCGGGACAGCGACACACTGAAGCTTTCTTT | CASSRSGQRHTEAFF
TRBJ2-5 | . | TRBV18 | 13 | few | TGTGCCAGCTCATCTCAGGGTCAGGAGACCCAGTACTTC | CASSSQGQETQYF